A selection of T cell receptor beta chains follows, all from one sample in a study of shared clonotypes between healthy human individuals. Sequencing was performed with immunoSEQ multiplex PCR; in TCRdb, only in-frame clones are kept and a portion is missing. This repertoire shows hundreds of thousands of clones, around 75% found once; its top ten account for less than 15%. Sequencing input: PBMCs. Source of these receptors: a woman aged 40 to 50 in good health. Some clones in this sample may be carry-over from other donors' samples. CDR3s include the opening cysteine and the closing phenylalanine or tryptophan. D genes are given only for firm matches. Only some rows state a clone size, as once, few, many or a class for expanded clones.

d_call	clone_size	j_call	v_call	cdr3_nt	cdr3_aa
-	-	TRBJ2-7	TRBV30	TGTGCCTCGGTGAGGGGACCTTCCTACGAGCAGTACTTC	CASVRGPSYEQYF
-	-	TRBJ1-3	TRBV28	TGTGCCAGCAGTCCCTCGGGCAGGGCGGGGAACACCATATATTTT	CASSPSGRAGNTIYF
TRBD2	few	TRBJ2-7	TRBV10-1	TGCGCCAGCAGTGAAAAGCGGGAGGGGACCTACGAGCAGTACTTC	CASSEKREGTYEQYF
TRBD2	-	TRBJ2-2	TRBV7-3	TGTGCCAGCAGCTTAACGGGACTAGCGTCCGGGGAGCTGTTTTTT	CASSLTGLASGELFF
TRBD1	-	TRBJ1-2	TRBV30	TGTGCCTGGAGTGTACCCGGGACAGTCTATGGCTACACCTTC	CAWSVPGTVYGYTF
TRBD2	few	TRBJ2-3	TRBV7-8	TGTGCCAGCAGCTCGAGCGGGGCCCGCGGAGATACGCAGTATTTT	CASSSSGARGDTQYF
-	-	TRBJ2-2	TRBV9	TGTGCCAGCAGCGTAGGTGGAGGCACCGGGGAGCTGTTTTTT	CASSVGGGTGELFF
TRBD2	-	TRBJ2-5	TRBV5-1	TGCGCCAGCAGCCCCGGGACTAGCGGGAGAGGGTTCCAAGAGACCCAGTACTTC	CASSPGTSGRGFQETQYF
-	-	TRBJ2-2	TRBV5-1	TGCGCCAGCAGCCCCCGCGCTGACGGGGAGCTGTTTTTT	CASSPRADGELFF
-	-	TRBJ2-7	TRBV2	TGTGCCAGCAGCGTGAAGGGGGAGCAGTACTTC	CASSVKGEQYF
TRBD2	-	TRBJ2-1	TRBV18	TGTGCCAGCTCACCACTTTTTACTGCGGGAGGGCCTGGTGAGCAGTTCTTC	CASSPLFTAGGPGEQFF
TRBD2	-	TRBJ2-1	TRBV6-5	TGTGCCAGCAGTCGCGCTCTAGCGGGAGGGAATGAGCAGTTCTTC	CASSRALAGGNEQFF
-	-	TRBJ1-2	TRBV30	TGTGCCTGGAGTGTGCAGACTAACTATGGCTACACCTTC	CAWSVQTNYGYTF
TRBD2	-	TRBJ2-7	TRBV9	TGTGCCAGCAGCGTAGCTGGCACTAGCGGGTCGATCTACGAGCAGTACTTC	CASSVAGTSGSIYEQYF
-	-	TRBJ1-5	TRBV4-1	TGCGCCAGCAGCCAACCTGGGACTGGTAGCAATCAGCCCCAGCATTTT	CASSQPGTGSNQPQHF
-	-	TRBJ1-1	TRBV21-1	TGTGCCAGCAGCAAGCACAGGGAAGCTTTCTTT	CASSKHREAFF
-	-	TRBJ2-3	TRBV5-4	TGTGCCAGCAGCCCGGCGGGAATCAGGAGCACAGATACGCAGTATTTT	CASSPAGIRSTDTQYF
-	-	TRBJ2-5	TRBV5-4	TGTGCCAGCAGCCTAGAGGGGGAGACCCAGTACTTC	CASSLEGETQYF
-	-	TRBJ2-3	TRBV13	TGTGCCAGCGTTCCTGGAGCGAGTCGGTCGATGGATACGCAGTATTTT	CASVPGASRSMDTQYF
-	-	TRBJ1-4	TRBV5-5	TGTGCCAGCAGCGCCTTAGGGGGGAGTATTGAAAAACTGTTTTTT	CASSALGGSIEKLFF
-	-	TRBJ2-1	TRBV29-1	TGCAGCGCCCTGACTAGTCCCTCTTACAATGAGCAGTTCTTC	CSALTSPSYNEQFF
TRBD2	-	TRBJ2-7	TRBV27	TGTGCCAGCAGATCCAAGCGGGAGGGAACCTACGAGCAGTACTTC	CASRSKREGTYEQYF
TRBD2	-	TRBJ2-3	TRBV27	TGTGCCAGCAGGAGCGGGATCCACACAGATACGCAGTATTTT	CASRSGIHTDTQYF
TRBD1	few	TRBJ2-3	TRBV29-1	TGCAGCGCCGAGACAGGGACGAATACGCAGTATTTT	CSAETGTNTQYF
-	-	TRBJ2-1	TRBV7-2	TGTGCCAGCAGCTCAGGCACTCGGACGGTTTACAATGAGCAGTTCTTC	CASSSGTRTVYNEQFF
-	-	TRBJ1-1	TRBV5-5	TGTGCCAGCAGCTTGGGACGCACTGAAGCTTTCTTT	CASSLGRTEAFF
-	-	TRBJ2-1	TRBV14	TGTGCCAGCAGCCGATGGGCCACGTACAATGAGCAGTTCTTC	CASSRWATYNEQFF
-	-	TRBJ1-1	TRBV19	TGTGCCAGCCTTTCCCCGTTGGCTGAAGCTTTCTTT	CASLSPLAEAFF